Presented here are 3 T cell receptor beta chains from one specimen sequenced in a study of cytomegalovirus exposure and HLA in healthy donors. The PCR ran on 60 Vbeta and 13 Jbeta primers. Generated by immunoSEQ multiplex PCR, the TCRdb table keeps only in-frame clones and is missing some. The data contain under 130,000 clones, around 75% of them singletons. Input material: PBMCs. All receptors derive from a man aged 35-49 years in good health and CMV-seronegative.

This clone has more than one count but fewer than ten. The chain employs TRBV9 and TRBJ1-5, with 11 bases identical to TRBD1. The CDR3 is 15 residues long. The ends lost 4 bases at V and 5 bases at J; junction bases unmatched: 5. Germline CDR1 reads SGDLS; CDR2 reads YYNGEE. The CDR3 here is CASSSGQGADQPQHF. In DNA, the CDR3 is TGTGCCAGCAGCTCCGGACAGGGGGCCGATCAGCCCCAGCATTTT.

The chain uses TRBV7-8 and TRBJ1-2, with a possible D match to TRBD1 (6 bases). With 1 base removed from V and 10 bases from J, the gap between germline ends came to 22 bases. The CDR3 is 16 amino acids. The V gene's germline CDR1 is SGHVS and CDR2 FQNEAQ. CDR3 sequence: CASSLGFPRTADPYTF. CDR3 nucleotide sequence: TGTGCCAGCAGCTTAGGATTCCCCCGGACAGCAGATCCCTACACCTTC. Supplemented by reference TRBV7-8 and TRBJ1-2, the full variable domain reads GAGVSQSPRYKVAKRGQDVALRCDPISGHVSLFWYQQALGQGPEFLTYFQNEAQLDKSGLPSDRFFAERPEGSVSTLKIQRTQQEDSAVYLCASSLGFPRTADPYTFGSGTRLTVV.

The rearrangement uses TRBV19 and TRBJ2-7; TRBD2 agrees at 9 bases. The germline gives CDR1 LNHDA, CDR2 SQIVND (reference sequence). Unmatched junction bases numbered 5, after V lost 3 bases and J lost 2 bases. CDR3 length: 15 amino acids. This CDR3 reads CASSISSGNAYEQYF. The CDR3 DNA follows: TGTGCCAGTAGTATTTCTAGCGGGAATGCCTACGAGCAGTACTTC. Together with reference TRBV19 and TRBJ2-7, the CDR3 gives the full variable domain: DGGITQSPKYLFRKEGQNVTLSCEQNLNHDAMYWYRQDPGQGLRLIYYSQIVNDFQKGDIAEGYSVSREKKESFPLTVTSAQKNPTAFYLCASSISSGNAYEQYFGPGTRLTVT.